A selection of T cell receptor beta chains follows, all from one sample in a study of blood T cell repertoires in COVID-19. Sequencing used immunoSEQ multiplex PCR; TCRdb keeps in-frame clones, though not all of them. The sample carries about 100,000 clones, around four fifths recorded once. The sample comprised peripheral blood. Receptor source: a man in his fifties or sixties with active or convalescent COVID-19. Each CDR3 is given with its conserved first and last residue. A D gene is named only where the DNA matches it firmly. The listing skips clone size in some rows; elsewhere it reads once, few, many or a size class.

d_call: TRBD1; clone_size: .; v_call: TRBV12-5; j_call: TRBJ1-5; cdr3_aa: CASGFNPRQGKASNQPQHF; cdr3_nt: TGTGCTAGTGGTTTCAATCCACGACAGGGGAAGGCAAGCAATCAGCCCCAGCATTTT
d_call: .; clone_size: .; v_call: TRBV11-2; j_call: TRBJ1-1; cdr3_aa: CASSWTENTEAFF; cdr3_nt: TGTGCCAGCAGCTGGACAGAGAACACTGAAGCTTTCTTT
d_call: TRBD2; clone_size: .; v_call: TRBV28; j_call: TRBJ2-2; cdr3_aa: CASSRGDGVTAELFF; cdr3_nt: TGTGCCAGCAGCCGGGGGGACGGAGTAACGGCGGAGCTGTTTTTT
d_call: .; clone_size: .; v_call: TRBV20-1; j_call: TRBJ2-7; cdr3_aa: CSASMGTEQYF; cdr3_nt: TGCAGTGCTTCAATGGGGACAGAGCAGTACTTC
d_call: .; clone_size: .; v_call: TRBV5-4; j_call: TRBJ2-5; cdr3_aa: CASSLRGQETQYF; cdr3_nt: TGTGCCAGCAGCTTGCGGGGGCAAGAGACCCAGTACTTC
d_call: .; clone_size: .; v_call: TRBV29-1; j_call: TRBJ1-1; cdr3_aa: CSVHGQYMNTEAFF; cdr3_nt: TGCAGCGTTCACGGACAGTATATGAACACTGAAGCTTTCTTT
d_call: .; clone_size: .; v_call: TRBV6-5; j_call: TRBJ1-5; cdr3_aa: CASSTQGTQPQHF; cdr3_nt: TGTGCCAGCAGTACACAGGGAACTCAGCCCCAGCATTTT
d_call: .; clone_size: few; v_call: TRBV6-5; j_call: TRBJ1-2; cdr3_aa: CASSYESNYGYTF; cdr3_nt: TGTGCCAGCTCCTATGAGAGTAACTATGGCTACACCTTC
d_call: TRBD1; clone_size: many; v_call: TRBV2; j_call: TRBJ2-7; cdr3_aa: CASGQQGHEQYF; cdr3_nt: TGTGCCAGCGGGCAACAGGGGCACGAGCAGTACTTC
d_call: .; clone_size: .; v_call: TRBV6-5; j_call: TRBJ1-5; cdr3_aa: CASIEGVYSNQPQHF; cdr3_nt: TGTGCCAGCATAGAAGGAGTATATAGCAATCAGCCCCAGCATTTT
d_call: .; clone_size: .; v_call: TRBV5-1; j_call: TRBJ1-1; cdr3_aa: CASSLDRSYTEAFF; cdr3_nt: TGCGCCAGCAGCTTGGACAGGAGTTACACTGAAGCTTTCTTT
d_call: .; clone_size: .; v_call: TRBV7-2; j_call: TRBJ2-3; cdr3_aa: CASQGRVNTDTQYF; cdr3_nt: TGTGCCAGCCAGGGGCGGGTAAACACAGATACGCAGTATTTT
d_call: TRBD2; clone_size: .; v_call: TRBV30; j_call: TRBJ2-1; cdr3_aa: CAWGGLAGVGEQFF; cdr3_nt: TGTGCCTGGGGGGGACTAGCGGGAGTAGGTGAGCAGTTCTTC
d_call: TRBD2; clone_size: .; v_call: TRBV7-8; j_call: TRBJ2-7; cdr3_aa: CASSQEAGDGSYEQYF; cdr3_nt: TGTGCCAGCAGCCAGGAAGCGGGAGATGGTTCCTACGAGCAGTACTTC
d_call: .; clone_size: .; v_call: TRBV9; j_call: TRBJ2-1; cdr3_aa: CASSESIDNEQFF; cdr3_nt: TGTGCCAGCAGCGAGTCTATAGACAATGAGCAGTTCTTC